The present entry profiles one TCR beta chain with its context. Antigen unknown. Template switching added a universal primer binding site, and final cDNA carried unique molecular identifiers. TCRdb reprocessed the 5' RACE reads with MiXCR, giving one entry per CDR3 protein. The data show roughly 690,000 distinct CDR3 sequences, 21% seen once. This sample was taken from a study of identical twins. Overall study results and limits: Beta clonotypes that were abundant in cord blood contained fewer insertions, a pattern absent from memory repertoires.

This sample also appeared in a second study, on T cells expressing NK-cell markers. That report adds: Sorted CD3+CD56+NKG2C+, CD3+CD56+NKG2C- and CD3+CD56-NKG2C+ T cells supplied TCR beta repertoires. Among eight sequenced donors, seven carried HCMV seropositivity while one was seronegative.

This receptor was taken from a woman aged 18-29 years in good health. The sample comprised PBMCs.

The CDR3 sequence: CSARGRRGLDTQYF. In DNA, the CDR3 is TGCAGTGCTAGAGGCAGGCGGGGCCTAGATACGCAGTATTTT. The chain employs TRBV20-1 and TRBJ2-3, with a weak D call TRBD2 (6 bases). The germline CDR1 and CDR2 sequences are DFQATT and SNEGSKA (reference sequence). The V end was cut by 1 base, the J end by 5 bases, with 13 bases between. This CDR3 region has 14 residues.